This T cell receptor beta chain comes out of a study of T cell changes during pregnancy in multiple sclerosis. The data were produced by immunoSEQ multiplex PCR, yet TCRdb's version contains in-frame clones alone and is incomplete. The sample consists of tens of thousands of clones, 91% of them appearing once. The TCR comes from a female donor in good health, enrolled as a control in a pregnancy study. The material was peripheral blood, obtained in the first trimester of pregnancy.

The CDR3 nucleotides are TGTGCCAGCAGCCAAGAGGGCCCCTACGAGCAGTACTTC. Protein sequence: CASSQEGPYEQYF. The chain is built from TRBV14 and TRBJ2-7; D unresolved. Per the germline V gene, CDR1 is SGHDN and CDR2 is FVKESK. Trimming took 0 bases from V and 2 from J, leaving 5 bases between them. There are 13 residues in the CDR3.